A selection of T cell receptor beta chains follows, all from one sample in a study of T-cell memory formation after mild COVID-19. TCRdb reprocessed the 5' RACE reads via MiXCR and lists one record per CDR3 protein. The table includes about 90,000 distinct CDR3 sequences, more than 10% detected once. The source material was PBMCs or a T cell subset sorted from them (not recorded which). These receptors were collected from an adult woman who had mild COVID-19 (a few samples of this study predate the infection). Cell type and time point are not known. Both conserved end residues are trimmed from each CDR3. The D gene is left open where the match is weak. The size of a clone is reported for some rows only, either as once, few or many, or as a class for expanded clones.

v_gene	j_gene	abundance	d_gene	CDR3aa
TRBV9	TRBJ2-1	few	TRBD2	ASSVDLAGNNEQF
TRBV24-1	TRBJ2-1	few	TRBD1	AVQGAFDNEQF
TRBV12-3/TRBV12-4	TRBJ2-3	few	.	ATAAVVSSSTDTQY
TRBV12-3/TRBV12-4	TRBJ2-2	.	.	ASSRTPSKLF
TRBV5-1	TRBJ2-3	few	TRBD2	ASSSTSGGATDTQY
TRBV29-1	TRBJ2-1	few	.	SVDVSGEQF
TRBV7-9	TRBJ2-2	many	.	ASSMTVSVTGELF
TRBV6-6	TRBJ1-2	few	.	ASSYSIDYSNYGYT
TRBV7-9	TRBJ2-2	.	.	ASSPSYLANTGELF
TRBV20-1	TRBJ2-1	few	TRBD2	SAVPTSGVNNEQF
TRBV12-3/TRBV12-4	TRBJ2-5	.	TRBD2	ASSFQAGEETQY
TRBV4-1	TRBJ1-2	.	.	ASSQAAGDRSAGGYT
TRBV6-2/TRBV6-3	TRBJ2-1	.	.	ASTSEAGTGGEQF
TRBV5-1	TRBJ1-4	.	TRBD1	ASSLGGTGEAILTAELF
TRBV27	TRBJ2-1	.	TRBD1	ASSLPTGGGYNEQF
TRBV6-2/TRBV6-3	TRBJ2-1	few	TRBD2	ASSYGLAVVSGF
TRBV25-1	TRBJ2-7	few	.	ASSMRGYEQY
TRBV29-1	TRBJ2-1	many	.	SVHSTAGGYEQF
TRBV7-6	TRBJ2-2	.	.	ASSLSRANTGELF
TRBV29-1	TRBJ1-2	few	.	SVGGWDTLYGYT
TRBV30	TRBJ1-5	.	TRBD1	AAGGRQGAQH
TRBV12-3/TRBV12-4	TRBJ1-2	few	.	ASSAGYGYT